Each of the 4 T cell receptor beta chains below was sequenced from the same sample in a study of shared clonotypes between healthy human individuals. Sequenced by immunoSEQ multiplex PCR; TCRdb stores in-frame clones only, minus some. The data hold 600,000 to 750,000 clones, with approximately 77% observed a single time. Sequenced sample: memory CD4+ T cells sorted from blood. As for subset: CD45RA-negative fraction. These receptors were obtained from a woman in her 30s in good health.

The chain combines TRBV20-1 with TRBJ2-7; D perhaps matches TRBD1 (6 bases). Trimming shortened V by 8 bases and J by 5 bases, and 13 bases separated the two germline ends. Germline CDR1 DFQATT, CDR2 SNEGSKA (reference sequence). CDR3 length: 11 residues. This chain's CDR3 is CSTITGNEQYF. Written as DNA, the CDR3 is TGCAGTACTATTACAGGGAACGAGCAGTACTTC.

This chain connects TRBV9 to TRBJ1-3; the D is unclear. The germline CDR1 and CDR2 sequences are SGDLS and YYNGEE. V lost 8 bases and J lost 0, with 15 bases in between. The CDR3 spans 15 residues. Here the CDR3 DNA reads TGTGCCAGTAATTTGGACGGATTCTCTGGAAACACCATATATTTT. Translation gives CASNLDGFSGNTIYF. Drawing the rest from reference TRBV9 and TRBJ1-3, the complete variable domain is DSGVTQTPKHLITATGQRVTLRCSPRSGDLSVYWYQQSLDQGLQFLIQYYNGEERAKGNILERFSAQQFPDLHSELNLSSLELGDSALYFCASNLDGFSGNTIYFGEGSWLTVV.

In DNA, the CDR3 is TGTGCCAGCAGTTACACCATTCGGAGTCACGAGCAGTACTTC. This gives the protein CASSYTIRSHEQYF. The chain carries TRBV6-5 and TRBJ2-7; D is unclear. This CDR3 has 14 residues. The V end was cut by 2 bases, the J end by 5 bases, with 13 bases between. Germline V gives CDR1 MNHEY, CDR2 SVGAGI.

The genes are TRBV11-3 and TRBJ1-1; TRBD1 is a possible D gene (6 bases). Trimming removed 6 bases at V and 10 bases at J, with 15 bases between. Germline V CDR1 and CDR2: SGHNT, YENEEA. This CDR3 contains 12 residues. CDR3 DNA: TGTGCCAGCAGACACGCGGGGGGCTCAGCTTTCTTT. Amino acid sequence: CASRHAGGSAFF. The full variable domain, completed using reference TRBV11-3 and TRBJ1-1, is EAGVVQSPRYKIIEKKQPVAFWCNPISGHNTLYWYLQNLGQGPELLIRYENEEAVDDSQLPKDRFSAERLKGVDSTLKIQPAELGDSAVYLCASRHAGGSAFFGQGTRLTVV.